This T cell receptor beta chain was sequenced in a study of T cell responses to AZD1222 COVID-19 vaccine. Study observations and caveats: At baseline, just 5 or 6 AZD1222 recipients tested seropositive.

Clones were read by immunoSEQ multiplex PCR, and TCRdb kept only the in-frame ones, dropping some. This table holds 110,000 to 150,000 clones, about 90% found once. Remarks on this clone: Its antigen remains unidentified.

This CDR3 is 13 amino acids long. Per germline, CDR1 SGHNT and CDR2 YYREEE (reference sequence). The V segment lost 5 bases and the J segment 7 bases; nucleotides outside the gene matches: 9. The sequences come from peripheral blood, collected 28 days after the second AZD1222 dose. J is TRBJ2-7 and V is TRBV5-4; TRBD1 matches 7 bases. The origin of this receptor is an adult who received the AZD1222 COVID-19 vaccine. The DNA of the CDR3 is TGTGCCAGCAGGCGTGAGGGGGCGGTTGAGCAGTACTTC. Translating it yields CASRREGAVEQYF.